A single TCR beta chain is shown here with its context. Its specificity is not known. This record comes from a study of pediatric ulcerative colitis. General study results and limits: A couple of patients had blood samples with substantially reduced template counts.

The rectum was sampled with one to two pinch biopsies at colonoscopy. The V end was cut by 2 bases, the J end by 8 bases, with 10 bases between. The germline CDR1 and CDR2 sequences are MNHEY and SMNVEV (reference sequence). The CDR3 length is 14 residues. This was a survey-level run. Sequencing was performed with immunoSEQ multiplex PCR; in TCRdb, only in-frame clones are kept and a portion is missing. Seen here are some 35,000 clones, 80% to 90% observed once, and the top ten hold 1.1%. The clonotype was recovered from a boy between 10 and 17 years old with mild ulcerative colitis. The J gene is TRBJ1-6, the V gene TRBV27, with D uncertain. The sample consisted of gut tissue. Here the CDR3 reads CASSLDGLDSPLHF. In DNA, the CDR3 is TGTGCCAGCAGTTTAGACGGATTAGATTCACCCCTCCACTTT.